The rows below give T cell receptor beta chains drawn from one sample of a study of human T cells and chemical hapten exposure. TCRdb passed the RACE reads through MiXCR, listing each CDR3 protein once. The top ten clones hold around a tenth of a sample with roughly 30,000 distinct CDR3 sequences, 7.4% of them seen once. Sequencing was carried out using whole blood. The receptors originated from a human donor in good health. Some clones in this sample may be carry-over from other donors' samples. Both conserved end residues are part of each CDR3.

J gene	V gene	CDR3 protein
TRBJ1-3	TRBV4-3	CASSQDRGDSGNTIYF
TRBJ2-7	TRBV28	CASRGRSGSYEQYF
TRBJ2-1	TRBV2	CANRETSANEQFF
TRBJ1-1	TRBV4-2	CASSQLGDREAFF
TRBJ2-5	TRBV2	CASSDRSTEETQYF
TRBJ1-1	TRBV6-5	CASSYRNTEAFF
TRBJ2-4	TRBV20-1	CSASTSGGWSYF
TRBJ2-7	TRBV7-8	CASSPRGGEGSYEQYF
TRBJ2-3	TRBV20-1	CSAIDGRTIPDTQYF
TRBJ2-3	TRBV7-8	CASSYLGGAKDTQYF
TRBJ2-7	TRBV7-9	CASSSGDSSSYEQYF
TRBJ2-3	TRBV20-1	CSAQGLARADTQYF
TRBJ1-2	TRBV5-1	CASSLGTGIRNYGYTF
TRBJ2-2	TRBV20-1	CSATSGTGSGELFF
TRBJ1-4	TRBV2	CASSGGQRFPFGNEKLFF
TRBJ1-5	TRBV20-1	CSANQGTGDGPQHF
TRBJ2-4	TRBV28	CASSKNIQYF
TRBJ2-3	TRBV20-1	CSALPVAQTSTDTQYF
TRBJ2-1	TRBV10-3	CAISTTRDNEQFF
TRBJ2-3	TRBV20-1	CSAALIGDTDTQYF
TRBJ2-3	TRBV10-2	CASRRGLDTDTQYF
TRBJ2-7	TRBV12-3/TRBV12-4	CASRRSGPTYEQYF
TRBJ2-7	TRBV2	CATLPQREGEQYF